This T cell receptor beta chain was sequenced in a study of tumor-infiltrating lymphocytes in primary liver carcinoma. Overall study: Donors had hepatocellular carcinoma or combined HCC and intrahepatic cholangiocarcinoma. Tumors measured 4.2 to 10 cm and were stage T1-T3 N0M0. Study-level results: Tumor tissue displayed a significantly greater top-250-clone fraction than blood (p = 0.039).

Germline DNA was also extracted, and blood RNA derived from unsorted whole blood. The study enrolled treatment-naive patients with chronic HBV infection. A constant-region primer served to make TCR beta cDNA from 500 to 550 ng total RNA. Nested multiplex PCR, run for three rounds with slightly modified ARM-PCR, yielded TCR beta libraries. Each of the first two PCR rounds ran 9 to 11 cycles with TRBV1-TRBV30 forward and C-beta reverse primers. MiXCR, run by TCRdb on the multiplex PCR reads, gives a single entry per CDR3 protein. The data contain about 320,000 distinct CDR3 sequences, about 60% of them singletons. Points on this clonotype: The antigen is undetermined.

V dropped 9 bases and J dropped 9 bases, with 15 bases sitting between them. The CDR3 is made up of 12 amino acids. The germline V gene has CDR1 MDHEN and CDR2 SYDVKM. This TCR came from a man in his forties with primary liver carcinoma and hepatitis B virus infection. Source material: peripheral blood. This sequence joins TRBV28 and TRBJ1-5; D call uncertain. CDR3 bases: TGTGCCAGTTCCAGGATTCCTCGGCCCCAGCATTTT. It translates to CASSRIPRPQHF.